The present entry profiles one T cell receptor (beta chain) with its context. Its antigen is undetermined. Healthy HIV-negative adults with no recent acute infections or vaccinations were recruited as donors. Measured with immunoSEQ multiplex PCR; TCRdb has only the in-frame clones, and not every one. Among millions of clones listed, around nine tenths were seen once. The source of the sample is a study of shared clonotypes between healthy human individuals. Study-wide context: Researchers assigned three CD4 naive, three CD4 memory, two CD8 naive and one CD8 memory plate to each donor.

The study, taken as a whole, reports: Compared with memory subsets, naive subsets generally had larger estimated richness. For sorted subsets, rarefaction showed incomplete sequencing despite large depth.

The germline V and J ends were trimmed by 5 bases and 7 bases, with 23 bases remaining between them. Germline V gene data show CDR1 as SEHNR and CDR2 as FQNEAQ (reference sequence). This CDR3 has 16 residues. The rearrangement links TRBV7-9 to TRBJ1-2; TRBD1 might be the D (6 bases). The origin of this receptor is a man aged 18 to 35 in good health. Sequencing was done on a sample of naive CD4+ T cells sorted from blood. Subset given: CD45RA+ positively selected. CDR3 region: CASSISGAMEPSGYTF. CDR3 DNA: TGTGCCAGCAGCATCTCGGGGGCGATGGAGCCTTCTGGCTACACCTTC.